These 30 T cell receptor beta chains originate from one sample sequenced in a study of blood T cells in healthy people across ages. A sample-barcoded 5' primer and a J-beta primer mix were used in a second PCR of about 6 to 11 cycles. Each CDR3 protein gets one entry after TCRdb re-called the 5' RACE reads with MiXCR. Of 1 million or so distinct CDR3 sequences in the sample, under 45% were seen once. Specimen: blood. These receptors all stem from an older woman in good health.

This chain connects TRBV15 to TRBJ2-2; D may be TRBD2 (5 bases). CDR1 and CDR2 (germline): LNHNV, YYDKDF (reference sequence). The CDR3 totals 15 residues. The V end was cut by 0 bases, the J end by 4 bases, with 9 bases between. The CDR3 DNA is TGTGCCACCAGCAGAGAATGGACTGGCACCGGGGAGCTGTTTTTT. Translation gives CATSREWTGTGELFF.

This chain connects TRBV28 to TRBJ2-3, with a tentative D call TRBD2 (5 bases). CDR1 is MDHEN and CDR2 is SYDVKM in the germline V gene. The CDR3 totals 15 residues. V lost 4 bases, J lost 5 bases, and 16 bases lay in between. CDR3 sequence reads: CASSSSIEGLDTQYF. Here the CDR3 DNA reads TGTGCCAGCAGTTCCTCCATAGAGGGCCTAGATACGCAGTATTTT. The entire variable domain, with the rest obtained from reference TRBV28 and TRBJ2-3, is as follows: DVKVTQSSRYLVKRTGEKVFLECVQDMDHENMFWYRQDPGLGLRLIYFSYDVKMKEKGDIPEGYSVSREKKERFSLILESASTNQTSMYLCASSSSIEGLDTQYFGPGTRLTVL.

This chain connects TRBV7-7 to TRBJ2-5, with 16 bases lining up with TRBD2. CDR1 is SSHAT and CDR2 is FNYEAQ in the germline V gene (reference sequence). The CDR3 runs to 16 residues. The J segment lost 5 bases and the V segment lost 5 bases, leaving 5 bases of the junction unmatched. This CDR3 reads CASSKGLAGGLETQYF. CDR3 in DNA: TGTGCCAGCAGCAAGGGACTAGCGGGAGGGTTGGAGACCCAGTACTTC.

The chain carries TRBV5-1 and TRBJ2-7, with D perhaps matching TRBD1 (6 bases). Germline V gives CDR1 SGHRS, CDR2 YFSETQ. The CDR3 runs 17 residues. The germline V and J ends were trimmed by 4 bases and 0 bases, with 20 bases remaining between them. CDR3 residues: CASSPITGTRNSYEQYF. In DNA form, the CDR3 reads TGCGCCAGCAGCCCTATTACCGGGACAAGGAACTCCTACGAGCAGTACTTC.

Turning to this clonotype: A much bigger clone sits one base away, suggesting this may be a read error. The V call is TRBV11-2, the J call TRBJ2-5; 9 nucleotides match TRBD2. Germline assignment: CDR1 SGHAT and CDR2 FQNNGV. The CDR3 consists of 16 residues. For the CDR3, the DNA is TGTGCCAGCAGCTTAGGAGGTAGCGGGGGTCAAGAGACCCAGTCCTTC. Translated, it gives CASSLGGSGGQETQSF.

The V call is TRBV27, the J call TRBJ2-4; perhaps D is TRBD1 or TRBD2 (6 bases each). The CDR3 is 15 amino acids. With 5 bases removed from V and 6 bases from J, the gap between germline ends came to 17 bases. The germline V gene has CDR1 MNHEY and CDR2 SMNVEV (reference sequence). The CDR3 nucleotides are TGTGCCAGCAGTGTACAGGGAGGAAGACTAAACATTCAGTACTTC. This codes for CASSVQGGRLNIQYF.

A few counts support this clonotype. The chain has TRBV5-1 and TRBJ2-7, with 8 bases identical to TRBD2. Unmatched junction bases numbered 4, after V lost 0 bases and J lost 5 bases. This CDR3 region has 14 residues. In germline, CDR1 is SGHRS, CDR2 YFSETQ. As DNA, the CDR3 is TGCGCCAGCAGCTTGGAGACTAGCGAACACGAGCAGTACTTC. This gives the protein CASSLETSEHEQYF.

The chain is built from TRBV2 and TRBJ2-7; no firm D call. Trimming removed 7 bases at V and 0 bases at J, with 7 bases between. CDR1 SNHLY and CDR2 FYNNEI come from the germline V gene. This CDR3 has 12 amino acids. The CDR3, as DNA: TGTGCCAGCATAGAAGGCTCCTACGAGCAGTACTTC. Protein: CASIEGSYEQYF.

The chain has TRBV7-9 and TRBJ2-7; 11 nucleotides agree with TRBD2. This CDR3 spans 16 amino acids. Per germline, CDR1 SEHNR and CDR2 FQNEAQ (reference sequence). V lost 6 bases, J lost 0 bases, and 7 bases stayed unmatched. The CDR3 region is CASRSPGTSGSYEQYF. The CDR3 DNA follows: TGTGCCAGCAGAAGTCCCGGGACTAGCGGCTCCTACGAGCAGTACTTC.

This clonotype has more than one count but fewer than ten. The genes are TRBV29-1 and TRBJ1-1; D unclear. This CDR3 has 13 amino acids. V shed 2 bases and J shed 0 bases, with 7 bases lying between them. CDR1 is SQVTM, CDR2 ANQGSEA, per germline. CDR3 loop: CSVEQQLNTEAFF. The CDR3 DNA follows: TGCAGCGTTGAACAACAGTTGAACACTGAAGCTTTCTTT.

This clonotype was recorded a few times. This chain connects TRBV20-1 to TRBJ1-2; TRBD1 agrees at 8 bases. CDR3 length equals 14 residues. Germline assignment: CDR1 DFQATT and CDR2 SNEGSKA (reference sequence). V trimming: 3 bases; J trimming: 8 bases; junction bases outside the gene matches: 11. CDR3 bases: TGCAGTGCTAGCGCGGCAGGGGGCTGGGAAGGCTACACCTTC. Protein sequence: CSASAAGGWEGYTF.

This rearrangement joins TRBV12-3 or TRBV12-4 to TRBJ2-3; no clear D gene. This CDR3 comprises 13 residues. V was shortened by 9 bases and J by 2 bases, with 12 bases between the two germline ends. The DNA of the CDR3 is TGTGCCAGTTGCGTATACTACACAGATACGCAGTATTTT. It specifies CASCVYYTDTQYF.

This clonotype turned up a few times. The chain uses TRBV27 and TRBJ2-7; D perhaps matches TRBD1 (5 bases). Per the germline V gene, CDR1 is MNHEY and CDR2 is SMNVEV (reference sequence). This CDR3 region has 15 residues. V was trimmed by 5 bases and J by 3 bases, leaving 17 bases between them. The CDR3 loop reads CASSQTRVNVYEQYF. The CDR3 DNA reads TGTGCCAGCAGTCAGACCAGGGTTAATGTCTACGAGCAGTACTTC.

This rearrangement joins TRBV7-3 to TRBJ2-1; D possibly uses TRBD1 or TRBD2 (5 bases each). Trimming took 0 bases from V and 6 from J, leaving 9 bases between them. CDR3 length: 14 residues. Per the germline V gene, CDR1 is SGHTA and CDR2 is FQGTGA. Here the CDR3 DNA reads TGTGCCAGCAGCTTAACGGGGGAACTCAATGAGCAGTTCTTC. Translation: CASSLTGELNEQFF.

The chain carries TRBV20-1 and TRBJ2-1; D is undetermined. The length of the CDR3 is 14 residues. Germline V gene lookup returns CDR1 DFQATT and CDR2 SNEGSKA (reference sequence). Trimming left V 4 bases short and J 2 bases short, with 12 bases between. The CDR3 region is CSANPTTAYNEQFF. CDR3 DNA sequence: TGCAGTGCTAATCCCACAACAGCCTACAATGAGCAGTTCTTC.

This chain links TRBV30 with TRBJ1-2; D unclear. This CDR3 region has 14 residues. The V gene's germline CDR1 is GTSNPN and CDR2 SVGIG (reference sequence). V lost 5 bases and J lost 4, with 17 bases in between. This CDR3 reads CAWGLSGRIYGYTF. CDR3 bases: TGTGCCTGGGGCCTTTCCGGACGGATCTATGGCTACACCTTC. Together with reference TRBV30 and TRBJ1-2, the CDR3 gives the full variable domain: SQTIHQWPATLVQPVGSPLSLECTVEGTSNPNLYWYRQAAGRGLQLLFYSVGIGQISSEVPQNLSASRPQDRQFILSSKKLLLSDSGFYLCAWGLSGRIYGYTFGSGTRLTVV.

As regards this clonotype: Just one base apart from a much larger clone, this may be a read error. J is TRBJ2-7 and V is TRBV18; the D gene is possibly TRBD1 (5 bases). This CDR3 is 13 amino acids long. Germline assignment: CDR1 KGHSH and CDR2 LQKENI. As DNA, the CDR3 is TGTGCCAGCTCACCAGGGGCACCCTACAAGCAGTACTTC. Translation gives CASSPGAPYKQYF. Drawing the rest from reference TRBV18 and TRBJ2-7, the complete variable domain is NAGVMQNPRHLVRRRGQEARLRCSPMKGHSHVYWYRQLPEEGLKFMVYLQKENIIDESGMPKERFSAEFPKEGPSILRIQQVVRGDSAAYFCASSPGAPYKQYFGPGTRLTVT.

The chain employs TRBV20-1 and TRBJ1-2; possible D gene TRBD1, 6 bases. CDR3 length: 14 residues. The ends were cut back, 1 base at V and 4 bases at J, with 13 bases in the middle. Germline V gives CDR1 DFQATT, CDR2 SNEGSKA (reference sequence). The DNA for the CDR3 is TGCAGTGCTAGAGTAGGGGGGGCAGTCTATGGCTACACCTTC. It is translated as CSARVGGAVYGYTF.

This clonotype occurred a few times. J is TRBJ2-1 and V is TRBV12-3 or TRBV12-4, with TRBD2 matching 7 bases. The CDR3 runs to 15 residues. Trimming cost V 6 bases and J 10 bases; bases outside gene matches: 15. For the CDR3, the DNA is TGTGCCAGCAGCCGAACTAGCGCAATCCAATCGGAGCAGTTCTTC. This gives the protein CASSRTSAIQSEQFF.

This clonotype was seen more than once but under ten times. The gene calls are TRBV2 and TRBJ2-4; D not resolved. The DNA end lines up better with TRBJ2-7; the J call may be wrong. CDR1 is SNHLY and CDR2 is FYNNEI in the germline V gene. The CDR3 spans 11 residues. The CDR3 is CASEVGGEQYF. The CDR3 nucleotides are TGTGCCAGCGAGGTCGGTGGCGAGCAGTACTTC.

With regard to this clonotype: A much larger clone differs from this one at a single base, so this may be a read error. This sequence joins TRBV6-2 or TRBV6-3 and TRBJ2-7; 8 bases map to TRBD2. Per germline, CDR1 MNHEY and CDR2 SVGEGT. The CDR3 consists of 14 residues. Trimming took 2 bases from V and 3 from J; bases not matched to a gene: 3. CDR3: CASSYGTRGYEQYF. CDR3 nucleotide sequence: TGTGCCAGCAGTTACGGGACTAGAGGCTACGAGCAGTACTTC.

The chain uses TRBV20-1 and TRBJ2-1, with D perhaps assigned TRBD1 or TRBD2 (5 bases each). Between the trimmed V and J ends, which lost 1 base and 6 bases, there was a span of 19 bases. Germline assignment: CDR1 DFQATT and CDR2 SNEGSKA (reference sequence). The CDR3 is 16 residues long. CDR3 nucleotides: TGCAGTGCTAGAGTAGGGACCACTTCGTTGGGCAATGAGCAGTTCTTC. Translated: CSARVGTTSLGNEQFF.

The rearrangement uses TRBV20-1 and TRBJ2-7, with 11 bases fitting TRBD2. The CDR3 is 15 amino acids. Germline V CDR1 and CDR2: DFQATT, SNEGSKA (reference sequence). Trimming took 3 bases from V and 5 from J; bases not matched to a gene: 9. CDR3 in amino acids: CSASLAGGPVDEQYF. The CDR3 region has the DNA TGCAGTGCTAGCTTAGCGGGAGGGCCGGTCGACGAGCAGTACTTC.

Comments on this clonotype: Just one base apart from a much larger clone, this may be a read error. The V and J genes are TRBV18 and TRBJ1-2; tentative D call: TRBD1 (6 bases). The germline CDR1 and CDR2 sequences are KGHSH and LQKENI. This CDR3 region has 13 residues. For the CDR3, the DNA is TGTGCCAGCGCACCTCGGACAGCGAATGGCTACACCTTC. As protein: CASAPRTANGYTF.

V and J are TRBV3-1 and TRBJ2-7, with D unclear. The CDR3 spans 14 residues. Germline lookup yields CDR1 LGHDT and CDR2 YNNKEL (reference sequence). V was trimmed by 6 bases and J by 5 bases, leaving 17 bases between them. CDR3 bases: TGTGCCAGCAGTCAGTCAATCCCTACCCACGAGCAGTACTTC. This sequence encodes CASSQSIPTHEQYF.

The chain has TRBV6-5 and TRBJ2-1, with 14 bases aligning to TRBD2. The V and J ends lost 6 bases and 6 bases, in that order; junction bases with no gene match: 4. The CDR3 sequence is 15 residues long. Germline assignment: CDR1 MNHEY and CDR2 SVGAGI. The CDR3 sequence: CASRGLAGVLNEQFF. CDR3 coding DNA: TGTGCCAGCAGGGGACTAGCGGGAGTCCTCAATGAGCAGTTCTTC.

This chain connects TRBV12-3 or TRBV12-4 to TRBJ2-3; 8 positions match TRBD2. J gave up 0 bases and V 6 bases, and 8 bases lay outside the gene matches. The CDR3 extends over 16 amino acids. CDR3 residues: CASSPGTRVSTDTQYF. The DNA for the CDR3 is TGTGCCAGCAGCCCCGGGACTAGGGTGAGCACAGATACGCAGTATTTT.

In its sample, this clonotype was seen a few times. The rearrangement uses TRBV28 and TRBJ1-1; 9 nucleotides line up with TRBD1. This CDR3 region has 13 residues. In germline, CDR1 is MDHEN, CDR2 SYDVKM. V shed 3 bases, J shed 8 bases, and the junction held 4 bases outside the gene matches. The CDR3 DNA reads TGTGCCAGCAGTTTCCGGGACAGGGTGGAAGCTTTCTTT. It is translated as CASSFRDRVEAFF. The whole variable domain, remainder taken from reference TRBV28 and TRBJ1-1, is DVKVTQSSRYLVKRTGEKVFLECVQDMDHENMFWYRQDPGLGLRLIYFSYDVKMKEKGDIPEGYSVSREKKERFSLILESASTNQTSMYLCASSFRDRVEAFFGQGTRLTVV.

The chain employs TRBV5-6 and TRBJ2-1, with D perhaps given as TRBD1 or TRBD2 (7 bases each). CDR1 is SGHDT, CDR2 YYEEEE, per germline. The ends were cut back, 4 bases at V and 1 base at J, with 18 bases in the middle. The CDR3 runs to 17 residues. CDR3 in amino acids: CASSQVRQGGSYNEQFF. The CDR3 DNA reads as TGTGCCAGCAGCCAAGTGAGACAGGGAGGGTCCTACAATGAGCAGTTCTTC. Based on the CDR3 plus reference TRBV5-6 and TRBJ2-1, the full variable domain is DAGVTQSPTHLIKTRGQQVTLRCSPKSGHDTVSWYQQALGQGPQFIFQYYEEEERQRGNFPDRFSGHQFPNYSSELNVNALLLGDSALYLCASSQVRQGGSYNEQFFGPGTRLTVL.

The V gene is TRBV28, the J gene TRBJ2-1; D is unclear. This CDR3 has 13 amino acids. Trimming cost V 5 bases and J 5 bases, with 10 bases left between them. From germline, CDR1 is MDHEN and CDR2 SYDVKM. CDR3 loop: CASSPNLNNEQFF. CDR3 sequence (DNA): TGTGCCAGCAGTCCAAATTTGAACAATGAGCAGTTCTTC.